The 18 T cell receptor beta chains in this list originate from one sample, sequenced in a study of tumor-infiltrating lymphocytes in primary liver carcinoma (dated 2017 in TCRdb). Sequencing relied on an Illumina HiSeq 2500. A constant-region primer and ProtoScript II reverse transcriptase were used to reverse-transcribe TCRbeta-specific cDNA from around 530 ng total RNA. Three nested multiplex PCR rounds, following a slightly modified ARM-PCR procedure, were used to build the TCRbeta libraries. The first two PCR rounds used multiplex TRBV1-TRBV30 forward primers with a Cbeta reverse primer, each for about 10 cycles. TCRdb passed the public sequencing reads through fastp at Q25 and MiXCR, retaining productive beta sequences. CDR3 protein sequences are deduplicated, and each keeps its most common genes and DNA. The sample records 330,000 or so distinct CDR3 sequences, about two thirds of which are singletons. The ten largest account for 5% to 6.5% of the sample.

RNA from unsorted whole blood was extracted with TRIzol reagent, and germline DNA was obtained with the DNeasy Blood & Tissue kit. What was sequenced was peripheral blood. All receptors derive from a man between 35 and 55 years old with primary liver carcinoma and hepatitis B virus infection.

Concerning this clonotype: This may arise from a read error, as a much more abundant clone is one base away. Since the CDR3 does not end with the conserved phenylalanine or tryptophan, this likely comes from a read error. V and J are TRBV12-3 or TRBV12-4 and TRBJ1-1; D not certain. Between the trimmed V and J ends, which lost 0 bases and 0 bases, there was a span of 5 bases. The CDR3 contains 14 residues. The CDR3 bases are TGTGCCAGCAGTTTAGCGTTGGTGAACACTGAAGCTTTCTTA. The encoded protein is CASSLALVNTEAFL.

This clonotype was detected ten times or more. V is TRBV12-3 or TRBV12-4 and J is TRBJ2-7, with unresolved D. The CDR3 consists of 15 residues. The V end lost 6 bases, the J end lost 5 bases, and 20 bases lay between the germline ends. The CDR3 loop is CASSPRLDSGNEQYF. The CDR3 DNA reads TGTGCCAGCAGCCCCAGACTCGACTCTGGGAACGAGCAGTACTTC.

In its sample, this clonotype was seen a few times. The rearrangement links TRBV5-1 to TRBJ2-7; D tentatively reads TRBD1 or TRBD2 (5 bases each). Trimming took off 2 bases at V and 6 bases at J, with 12 bases between the two ends. This CDR3 spans 13 amino acids. CDR1 and CDR2 (germline): SGHRS, YFSETQ. The CDR3 loop reads CASSFTGRGEQYF. CDR3 DNA: TGCGCCAGCAGCTTTACGGGACGTGGCGAGCAGTACTTC.

This clonotype was detected ten times or more. The CDR3 DNA is TGTGCCAGCAGTGGCCTTTTGCTCAACAGCATTCAGTACTTC. Translation: CASSGLLLNSIQYF. This chain uses TRBV6-1 with TRBJ2-4, with D unclear. Trimming pared 4 bases from V and 9 bases from J, leaving 16 bases between. Germline CDR1 MNHNS, CDR2 SASEGT. The CDR3 length is 14 residues.

With respect to this clonotype: Since a much larger clone is just one base distant, this may be a read error. This chain joins TRBV12-3 or TRBV12-4 and TRBJ2-3, with TRBD2 matching over 13 bases. The CDR3 runs to 17 residues. The V and J ends lost 8 bases and 8 bases, in that order; junction bases with no gene match: 16. The chain's CDR3 is CASAHPRTSGSVTTQYF. DNA for the CDR3: TGTGCCAGCGCCCACCCACGGACTAGCGGGAGTGTGACTACGCAGTATTTT.

A remark on this clonotype: This may stem from a read error, because a much larger clone lies one nucleotide away. The rearrangement links TRBV4-2 to TRBJ2-2; TRBD1 agrees at 9 bases. The germline CDR1 and CDR2 sequences are LGHNA and YNFKEQ. V was clipped by 4 bases and J by 6 bases; unmatched bases: 6. The CDR3 sequence is 15 residues long. CDR3 DNA: TGTGCCAGCAGCCCACCGGGACAGGGAGCCGGGGAGCTGTTTTTT. It translates to CASSPPGQGAGELFF.

Points on this clonotype: Just one base apart from a much larger clone, this may be a read error. A read error is likely, as this CDR3 ends without the conserved phenylalanine or tryptophan. The rearrangement joins TRBV12-3 or TRBV12-4 to TRBJ2-1, with 11 positions matching TRBD2. The CDR3 totals 15 residues. The V segment lost 2 bases and the J segment 6 bases; nucleotides outside the gene matches: 3. The CDR3 loop reads CASSLLAGGRNEQFS. The CDR3 region has the DNA TGTGCCAGCAGTTTACTAGCGGGAGGACGCAATGAGCAGTTCTCC.

Of note for this clonotype: It is likely a read error, because the conserved phenylalanine at the end of the CDR3 is missing. The chain combines TRBV11-2 with TRBJ2-3; D is unclear. The V gene lost 0 bases and the J gene lost 3 bases, with 16 bases spanning the gap. CDR3 length: 17 amino acids. CDR1 and CDR2 from the germline V gene are SGHAT and FQNNGV. In nucleotides, the CDR3 is TGTGCCAGCAGCTTAGACCCAGGCGGTGGGAAAACAGATACGCAGTATCTT. This codes for CASSLDPGGGKTDTQYL.

This clonotype was seen a single time. The rearrangement links TRBV12-3 or TRBV12-4 to TRBJ2-1; 11 bases agree with TRBD2. The CDR3 extends over 18 amino acids. Trimming removed 7 bases from V and 9 bases from J; junction bases left unmatched: 20. The CDR3 loop is CASTRDGRLAGLPGEQFF. Written as DNA, the CDR3 is TGTGCCAGCACCCGGGATGGCCGACTAGCGGGACTCCCCGGTGAGCAGTTCTTC.

To note about this clonotype: This clone may be a read error of a much larger clone one base away. CDR3 residues: CARSLTGYTEAFF. CDR3 in DNA: TGTGCCAGGAGTTTAACAGGTTACACTGAAGCTTTCTTT. The chain employs TRBV12-3 or TRBV12-4 and TRBJ1-1; maybe TRBD1 (5 bases). There are 13 residues in the CDR3.

The table lists this clonotype with a count of one. The J gene is TRBJ1-2, the V gene TRBV28; 9 positions match TRBD1. This CDR3 is built from 14 residues. With 7 bases clipped from V and 5 bases from J, the junction kept 8 bases outside the gene matches. CDR1 and CDR2 (germline): MDHEN, SYDVKM. DNA for the CDR3: TGTGCCAGCACTAAACAGGGGGCGGGATATGGCTACACCTTC. Encoded protein: CASTKQGAGYGYTF.

This clonotype was seen more than once but under ten times. It may be a read error: a sequence one base away is much more abundant. The chain links TRBV12-3 or TRBV12-4 to TRBJ2-1; unclear D gene. CDR3 size: 13 residues. The DNA for the CDR3 is TGTGTCAGCAGTTTGGGGAAATTGGATGAGCAGTTCTTC. Amino acid sequence: CVSSLGKLDEQFF.

This chain uses TRBV20-1 with TRBJ1-1; 7 bases are shared with TRBD1. V was clipped by 4 bases and J by 1 base; unmatched bases: 9. The CDR3 runs 15 residues. Germline V gene lookup returns CDR1 DFQATT and CDR2 SNEGSKA (reference sequence). CDR3 DNA sequence: TGCAGTGCTATCGCCCAGGGGGGCGGGAACACTGAAGCTTTCTTT. It translates to CSAIAQGGGNTEAFF.

This clonotype was detected a few times. V gene TRBV13 combines with J gene TRBJ2-5; 7 bases are shared with TRBD1. Germline V gene data show CDR1 as PRHDT and CDR2 as FYEKMQ (reference sequence). The CDR3 extends over 16 amino acids. V lost 1 base, J lost 1 base, and 6 bases stayed unmatched. CDR3: CASSLARGKSQETQYF. CDR3 nucleotide sequence: TGTGCCAGCAGCTTAGCCAGGGGGAAGAGCCAAGAGACCCAGTACTTC.

This chain joins TRBV5-5 and TRBJ1-1, with a possible D match to TRBD1 (6 bases). The CDR3 spans 15 residues. Trimming removed 6 bases from V and 2 bases from J, with 17 bases in between. Germline CDR1 and CDR2: SGHKS and YYEKEE (reference sequence). The CDR3 loop reads CASNPQGSTNTEAFF. CDR3 nucleotide sequence: TGTGCCAGCAACCCGCAGGGGTCCACTAACACTGAAGCTTTCTTT.

About this clonotype itself: With a much larger clone just one base away, this may be a read error. The gene calls are TRBV4-1 and TRBJ2-3; TRBD2 aligns across 11 bases. The CDR3 is made up of 16 amino acids. From germline, CDR1 is MGHRA and CDR2 YSYEKL. The CDR3: CASSSRTSGYTDTKYF. CDR3 nucleotides: TGCGCCAGCAGCTCTCGGACTAGCGGGTACACAGATACGAAGTATTTT.

This clonotype showed up many times. The chain combines TRBV11-2 with TRBJ2-3, with TRBD1 matching 7 bases. Germline loops: CDR1 SGHAT, CDR2 FQNNGV. This CDR3 comprises 16 residues. V gave up 5 bases and J gave up 5 bases; unmatched junction bases: 13. The chain's CDR3 is CASSGSQGSVGDTQYF. CDR3 nucleotides: TGTGCCAGCAGCGGGTCACAGGGGTCGGTGGGAGATACGCAGTATTTT. The whole variable domain, remainder taken from reference TRBV11-2 and TRBJ2-3, is EAGVAQSPRYKIIEKRQSVAFWCNPISGHATLYWYQQILGQGPKLLIQFQNNGVVDDSQLPKDRFSAERLKGVDSTLKIQPAKLEDSAVYLCASSGSQGSVGDTQYFGPGTRLTVL.

The sample holds many counts of this clonotype. The chain uses TRBV11-3 and TRBJ2-1; D might be TRBD2 (5 bases). CDR1 is SGHNT, CDR2 YENEEA, per germline. V was trimmed by 8 bases and J by 10 bases, leaving 21 bases between them. There are 14 residues in the CDR3. The CDR3 DNA sequence: TGTGCCAGCTCCAGTACCCTTTCGACGGGGGAGCAGTTCTTC. Residues: CASSSTLSTGEQFF.